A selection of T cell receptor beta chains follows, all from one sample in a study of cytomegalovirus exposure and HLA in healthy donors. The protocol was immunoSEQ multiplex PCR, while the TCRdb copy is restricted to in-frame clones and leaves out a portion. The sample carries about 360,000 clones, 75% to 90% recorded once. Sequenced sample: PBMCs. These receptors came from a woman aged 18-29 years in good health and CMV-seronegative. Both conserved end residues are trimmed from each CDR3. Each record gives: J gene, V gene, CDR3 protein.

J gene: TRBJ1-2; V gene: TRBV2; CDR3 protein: ASSELRGIGEGYT
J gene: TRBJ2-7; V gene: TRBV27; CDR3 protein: ASRLSGTSYEQY
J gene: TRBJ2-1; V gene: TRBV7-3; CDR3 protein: ASSLRVVWTSGNSSYNEQF
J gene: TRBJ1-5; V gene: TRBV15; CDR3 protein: ATSTYRNQPQH
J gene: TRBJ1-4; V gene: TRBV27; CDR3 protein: ASSRRVVGEKLF
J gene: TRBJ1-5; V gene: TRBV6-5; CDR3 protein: ASSDRINQPQH
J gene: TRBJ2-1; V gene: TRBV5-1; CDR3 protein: ASSLGSGGFEQF
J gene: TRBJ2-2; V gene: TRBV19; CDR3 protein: ASAPRNRLNTGELF
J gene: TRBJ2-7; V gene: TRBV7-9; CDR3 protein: ASSNYGLAHEQY
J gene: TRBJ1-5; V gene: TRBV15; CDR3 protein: ATSRVATGNQPQH
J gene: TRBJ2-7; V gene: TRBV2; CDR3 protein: ASIPPGRYEQY
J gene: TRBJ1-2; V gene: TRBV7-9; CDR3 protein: ASSDMDRGPIYGYT
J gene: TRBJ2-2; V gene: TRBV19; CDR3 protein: ASTRGTGANTGELF
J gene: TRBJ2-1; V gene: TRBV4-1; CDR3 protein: ASSQSPPAGGPPNEQF
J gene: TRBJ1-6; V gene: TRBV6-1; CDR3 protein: ASSERSLPRPSSYNSPLH
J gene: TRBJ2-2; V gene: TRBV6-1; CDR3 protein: ASSETQNTGELF
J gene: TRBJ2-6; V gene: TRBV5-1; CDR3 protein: ASSESSPGANVLT
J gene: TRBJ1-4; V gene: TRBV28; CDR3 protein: ASRTGTGVTNEKLF
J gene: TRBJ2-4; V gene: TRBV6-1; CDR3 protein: ASSGLPGTGGDIQY
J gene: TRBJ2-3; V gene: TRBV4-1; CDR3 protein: ASSQVGASTDTQY
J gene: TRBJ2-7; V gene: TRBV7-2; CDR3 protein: ASSFSGAGGPHEQY
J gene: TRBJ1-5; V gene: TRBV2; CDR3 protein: ASRMSGPQH
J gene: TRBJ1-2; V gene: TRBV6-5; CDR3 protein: ASSHQANYGYT
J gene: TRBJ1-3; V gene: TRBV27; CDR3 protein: ASTQTGTGGNTIY
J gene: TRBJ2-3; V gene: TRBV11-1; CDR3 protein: ASSLGQLDSRTDTQY
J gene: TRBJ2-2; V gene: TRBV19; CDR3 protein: ASSITGTGNTGELF
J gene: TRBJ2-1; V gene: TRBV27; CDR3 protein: ASSELAGRYNEQF
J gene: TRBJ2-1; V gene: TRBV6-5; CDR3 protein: ASSYFTGLSHNEQF
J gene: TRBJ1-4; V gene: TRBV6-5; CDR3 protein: ASSNRGLEGFKLF
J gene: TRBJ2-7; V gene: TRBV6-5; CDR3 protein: ASSYSGGTGHYEQY
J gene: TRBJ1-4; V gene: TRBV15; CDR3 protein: ATSPQTGQGYEKLF
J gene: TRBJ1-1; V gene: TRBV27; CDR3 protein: ASSPQTGVMNTEAF
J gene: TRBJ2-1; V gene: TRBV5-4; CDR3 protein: ASSLGQGSYNEQF
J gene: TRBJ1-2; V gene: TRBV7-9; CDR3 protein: ASSPAAQGFNYGYT
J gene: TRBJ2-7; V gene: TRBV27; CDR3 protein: ASSPGRGSYEQY
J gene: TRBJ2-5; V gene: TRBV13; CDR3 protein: ASSDRGGQETQY
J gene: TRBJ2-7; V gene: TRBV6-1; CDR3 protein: ASSGWAGRAYEQY
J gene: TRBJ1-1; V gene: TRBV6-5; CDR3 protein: ASSYSRGGTEAF
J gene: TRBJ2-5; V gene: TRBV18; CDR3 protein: ASSRREYQETQY
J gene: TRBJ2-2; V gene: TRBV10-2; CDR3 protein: ASSEPDSNDGELF
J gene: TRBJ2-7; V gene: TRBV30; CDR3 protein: AWSQGTTYEQY
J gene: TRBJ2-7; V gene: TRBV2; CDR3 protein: ASSGGRNNEQY
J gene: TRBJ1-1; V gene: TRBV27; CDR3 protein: ASGTGQSNTEAF